This note documents a single T cell receptor beta chain sequence. The antigen is not known. These data come from a study of T cell responses to AZD1222 COVID-19 vaccine. Notes on the study in general: AZD1222 recipients seropositive at baseline numbered only five to seven. CD4 TCRs linked to vaccination spanned spike, dominating at 160-218 and 743-854. Spike-specific TCR breadth and depth both grew after two AZD1222 doses.

TCRdb's table, derived via immunoSEQ multiplex PCR, lists solely in-frame clones and lacks some. In the table there are some 150,000 clones, about 93% of which are singletons. Germline V CDR1 and CDR2: SGHNT, YYREEE (reference sequence). This CDR3 has 14 residues. V lost 4 bases and J 8 bases, leaving 16 bases between the germline ends. This sample comprised peripheral blood, obtained 28 days after the second AZD1222 dose. The receptor's source is an adult who received the AZD1222 COVID-19 vaccine. V is TRBV5-4 and J is TRBJ2-1, with D possibly being TRBD2 (5 bases). The CDR3 sequence is CASSPLVPSHEQFF. For the CDR3, the DNA is TGTGCCAGCAGCCCTCTTGTCCCTAGCCATGAGCAGTTCTTC.